The clone carrying this T cell receptor beta chain came up a few times. No antigen is known for it. The data stem from a study of cytomegalovirus exposure and HLA in healthy donors. General study results and limits: 164 TCR beta chains were listed as cytomegalovirus-associated.

Trimming removed 0 bases from V and 0 bases from J, with 6 bases in between. This CDR3 spans 15 amino acids. Germline-derived CDR1 and CDR2 are MGHRA and YSYEKL. A multiplex PCR was run with 60 Vbeta primers and 13 Jbeta primers. TCRdb's copy holds only in-frame clones and misses some; the assay was immunoSEQ multiplex PCR. This table has some 130,000 clones, roughly 65% appearing once. The chain recombines TRBV4-1 with TRBJ1-5, with D unresolved. This receptor was identified in a man aged 35-49 years in good health and CMV-seropositive. The sample comprised PBMCs. This chain's CDR3 is CASSQDGGSNQPQHF. The CDR3 nucleotides are TGCGCCAGCAGCCAAGATGGCGGTAGCAATCAGCCCCAGCATTTT.